This is a list of T cell receptor beta chains from one sample in a study of T cells in Graves' hyperthyroidism and ophthalmopathy. Each CDR3 protein gets one entry after TCRdb re-called the multiplex PCR reads with MiXCR. The data contain around 700,000 distinct CDR3 sequences, approximately 36% of them singletons. Sequencing input: blood. These receptors were taken from a woman aged 40 to 50 with Graves' hyperthyroidism. Each CDR3 is given with its conserved first and last residue. D genes are given only for firm matches. The listing skips clone size in some rows; elsewhere it reads once, few, many or a size class.

clone_size: few; v_call: TRBV4-3; j_call: TRBJ1-2; d_call: TRBD1; cdr3_length: 16; cdr3_aa: CASSRRDRALLYGYTF; cdr3_nt: TGCGCCAGCAGCCGACGCGACAGGGCTCTCCTCTATGGCTACACCTTC
clone_size: .; v_call: TRBV25-1; j_call: TRBJ1-5; d_call: .; cdr3_length: 12; cdr3_aa: CANSLSGQPQHF; cdr3_nt: TGTGCCAACAGTTTATCCGGTCAGCCCCAGCATTTT
clone_size: many; v_call: TRBV12-3/TRBV12-4; j_call: TRBJ2-5; d_call: TRBD2; cdr3_length: 15; cdr3_aa: CASRPTSGVNETQYF; cdr3_nt: TGTGCCAGCAGACCGACTAGCGGGGTCAATGAGACCCAGTACTTC
clone_size: few; v_call: TRBV4-3; j_call: TRBJ2-7; d_call: .; cdr3_length: 13; cdr3_aa: CASSRFRLSEQYF; cdr3_nt: TGCGCCAGCAGCCGTTTCCGTCTCTCCGAGCAGTACTTC
clone_size: .; v_call: TRBV5-4; j_call: TRBJ2-7; d_call: .; cdr3_length: 15; cdr3_aa: CASSMGTPLTHEQYF; cdr3_nt: TGTGCCAGCAGCATGGGGACGCCCTTAACCCACGAGCAGTACTTC
clone_size: few; v_call: TRBV6-4; j_call: TRBJ2-7; d_call: TRBD2; cdr3_length: 16; cdr3_aa: CASSRTSGTPRNEQYF; cdr3_nt: TGTGCCAGCAGTAGGACTAGCGGGACCCCTCGGAACGAGCAGTACTTC
clone_size: many; v_call: TRBV5-1; j_call: TRBJ2-7; d_call: TRBD2; cdr3_length: 13; cdr3_aa: CASSSASGGEQYF; cdr3_nt: TGCGCCAGCAGCTCCGCTAGCGGGGGCGAGCAGTACTTC
clone_size: .; v_call: TRBV7-9; j_call: TRBJ1-3; d_call: .; cdr3_length: 16; cdr3_aa: CASSQDSLLLGNTIYF; cdr3_nt: TGTGCCAGCAGCCAAGATTCGCTACTGCTCGGAAACACCATATATTTT
clone_size: .; v_call: TRBV10-2; j_call: TRBJ1-4; d_call: .; cdr3_length: 14; cdr3_aa: CASSASGTLEKLFF; cdr3_nt: TGCGCCAGCTCGGCATCCGGGACTCTCGAAAAACTGTTTTTT
clone_size: few; v_call: TRBV4-3; j_call: TRBJ1-2; d_call: .; cdr3_length: 15; cdr3_aa: CASSQGHGGNYGYTF; cdr3_nt: TGCGCCAGCAGCCAAGGGCATGGGGGAAACTATGGCTACACCTTC
clone_size: .; v_call: TRBV2; j_call: TRBJ1-1; d_call: .; cdr3_length: 13; cdr3_aa: CASRPPDRDEAFF; cdr3_nt: TGTGCCAGCAGGCCGCCCGATAGAGATGAAGCTTTCTTT
clone_size: .; v_call: TRBV4-2; j_call: TRBJ2-5; d_call: .; cdr3_length: 14; cdr3_aa: CASSQDMVVETQYF; cdr3_nt: TGTGCCAGCAGCCAAGATATGGTAGTGGAGACCCAGTACTTC
clone_size: many; v_call: TRBV19; j_call: TRBJ1-2; d_call: .; cdr3_length: 12; cdr3_aa: CASSMTVYGYTF; cdr3_nt: TGTGCCAGTAGTATGACAGTCTATGGCTACACCTTC
clone_size: .; v_call: TRBV5-1; j_call: TRBJ1-1; d_call: TRBD1; cdr3_length: 17; cdr3_aa: CASSPRDRGNMNTEAFF; cdr3_nt: TGCGCCAGCAGCCCCCGGGACAGGGGGAACATGAACACTGAAGCTTTCTTT
clone_size: few; v_call: TRBV20-1; j_call: TRBJ1-5; d_call: TRBD1; cdr3_length: 17; cdr3_aa: CSARDLNRGQVRQPQHF; cdr3_nt: TGCAGTGCTAGAGATTTGAACAGGGGGCAGGTTAGACAGCCCCAGCATTTT
clone_size: once; v_call: TRBV9; j_call: TRBJ1-5; d_call: .; cdr3_length: 13; cdr3_aa: CASNVEESQPQHF; cdr3_nt: TGTGCCAGCAATGTCGAGGAAAGTCAGCCCCAGCATTTT
clone_size: .; v_call: TRBV7-9; j_call: TRBJ2-2; d_call: .; cdr3_length: 17; cdr3_aa: CASSPLLSISGTGELFF; cdr3_nt: TGTGCCAGCAGCCCGCTCCTCAGCATATCAGGCACCGGGGAGCTGTTTTTT
clone_size: few; v_call: TRBV19; j_call: TRBJ2-3; d_call: TRBD1; cdr3_length: 14; cdr3_aa: CASSVGQITDTQYF; cdr3_nt: TGTGCCAGTAGTGTGGGACAGATCACAGATACGCAGTATTTT
clone_size: .; v_call: TRBV24-1; j_call: TRBJ2-7; d_call: TRBD1; cdr3_length: 14; cdr3_aa: CASSAGTGLGEQYF; cdr3_nt: TGTGCCAGCAGTGCCGGGACAGGGTTAGGCGAGCAGTACTTC
clone_size: .; v_call: TRBV11-2; j_call: TRBJ1-1; d_call: .; cdr3_length: 16; cdr3_aa: CASRSGTAPMNTEAFF; cdr3_nt: TGTGCCAGCAGGTCCGGGACTGCCCCGATGAACACTGAAGCTTTCTTT
clone_size: many; v_call: TRBV7-2; j_call: TRBJ1-1; d_call: .; cdr3_length: 15; cdr3_aa: CASSLGGGRSTEAFF; cdr3_nt: TGTGCCAGCAGCTTAGGGGGCGGAAGGTCCACTGAAGCTTTCTTT
clone_size: many; v_call: TRBV19; j_call: TRBJ1-4; d_call: .; cdr3_length: 12; cdr3_aa: CASGAVNEKLFF; cdr3_nt: TGTGCCAGTGGGGCCGTTAATGAAAAACTGTTTTTT
clone_size: few; v_call: TRBV6-2/TRBV6-3; j_call: TRBJ1-1; d_call: .; cdr3_length: 14; cdr3_aa: CASSQRRLNTEAFF; cdr3_nt: TGTGCCAGCAGCCAACGCCGCTTGAACACTGAAGCTTTCTTT
clone_size: .; v_call: TRBV20-1; j_call: TRBJ2-1; d_call: TRBD2; cdr3_length: 16; cdr3_aa: CSASMGGGPGYNEQFF; cdr3_nt: TGCAGTGCTAGCATGGGCGGGGGGCCTGGGTACAATGAGCAGTTCTTC
clone_size: .; v_call: TRBV6-2/TRBV6-3; j_call: TRBJ1-1; d_call: .; cdr3_length: 14; cdr3_aa: CASSYPLGNTEAFF; cdr3_nt: TGTGCCAGCAGTTACCCGCTGGGGAACACTGAAGCTTTCTTT
clone_size: .; v_call: TRBV11-2; j_call: TRBJ1-3; d_call: .; cdr3_length: 14; cdr3_aa: CASNQDRSRNTIYF; cdr3_nt: TGCGCCAGCAACCAAGATCGCAGCCGAAACACCATATATTTT
clone_size: .; v_call: TRBV12-3/TRBV12-4; j_call: TRBJ1-4; d_call: .; cdr3_length: 15; cdr3_aa: CASSSMDGLNEKLFF; cdr3_nt: TGTGCCAGCAGTTCCATGGACGGCCTTAATGAAAAACTGTTTTTT
clone_size: .; v_call: TRBV2; j_call: TRBJ2-7; d_call: .; cdr3_length: 15; cdr3_aa: CASSPQTEEFYEQYF; cdr3_nt: TGTGCCAGCAGTCCCCAGACAGAGGAGTTCTACGAGCAGTACTTC
clone_size: .; v_call: TRBV5-5; j_call: TRBJ1-2; d_call: .; cdr3_length: 15; cdr3_aa: CASSQDGTPTHGYTF; cdr3_nt: TGCGCCAGCAGCCAAGATGGAACCCCTACACATGGCTACACCTTC
clone_size: .; v_call: TRBV25-1; j_call: TRBJ2-7; d_call: .; cdr3_length: 14; cdr3_aa: CASSGFMRDYGQYF; cdr3_nt: TGTGCCAGCTCCGGGTTCATGCGCGACTACGGGCAGTACTTC
clone_size: few; v_call: TRBV20-1; j_call: TRBJ2-5; d_call: TRBD2; cdr3_length: 13; cdr3_aa: CSASREGPETQYF; cdr3_nt: TGCAGTGCCTCGCGGGAGGGCCCCGAGACCCAGTACTTC
clone_size: few; v_call: TRBV12-3/TRBV12-4; j_call: TRBJ1-5; d_call: .; cdr3_length: 19; cdr3_aa: CASSLTGSAGNSLSQPQHF; cdr3_nt: TGTGCCAGCAGTTTAACGGGGTCGGCAGGGAACAGCCTTAGCCAGCCCCAGCATTTT
clone_size: many; v_call: TRBV5-1; j_call: TRBJ2-6; d_call: .; cdr3_length: 15; cdr3_aa: CASRDRPSGANVLTF; cdr3_nt: TGCGCCAGCAGAGACAGACCCTCTGGGGCCAACGTCCTGACTTTC
clone_size: few; v_call: TRBV10-3; j_call: TRBJ2-7; d_call: TRBD1; cdr3_length: 14; cdr3_aa: CASSDKQGAYEQYF; cdr3_nt: TGTGCCAGCAGTGATAAACAGGGGGCCTACGAGCAGTACTTC
clone_size: .; v_call: TRBV24-1; j_call: TRBJ1-2; d_call: TRBD1; cdr3_length: 13; cdr3_aa: CATLGQGSSGYTF; cdr3_nt: TGTGCCACCCTCGGACAGGGGTCGTCTGGCTACACCTTC
clone_size: .; v_call: TRBV29-1; j_call: TRBJ1-2; d_call: TRBD1; cdr3_length: 13; cdr3_aa: CSAGTGRDYGYTF; cdr3_nt: TGCAGCGCCGGGACAGGAAGGGACTATGGCTACACCTTC
clone_size: .; v_call: TRBV7-9; j_call: TRBJ2-2; d_call: TRBD1; cdr3_length: 14; cdr3_aa: CASSPGQGSGELFF; cdr3_nt: TGTGCCAGCAGCCCAGGACAGGGGTCGGGGGAGCTGTTTTTT
clone_size: .; v_call: TRBV20-1; j_call: TRBJ1-6; d_call: .; cdr3_length: 18; cdr3_aa: CSARGLKESSSYNSPLHF; cdr3_nt: TGCAGTGCTAGAGGGTTAAAGGAATCTAGCTCCTATAATTCACCCCTCCACTTT
clone_size: .; v_call: TRBV5-5; j_call: TRBJ2-5; d_call: TRBD2; cdr3_length: 14; cdr3_aa: CASSFWREQETQYF; cdr3_nt: TGTGCCAGCAGCTTTTGGCGGGAGCAAGAGACCCAGTACTTC
clone_size: once; v_call: TRBV10-2; j_call: TRBJ1-1; d_call: .; cdr3_length: 15; cdr3_aa: CASSAGYGTATEAFF; cdr3_nt: TGTGCCAGCAGTGCAGGGTACGGGACTGCCACTGAAGCTTTCTTT
clone_size: .; v_call: TRBV20-1; j_call: TRBJ2-7; d_call: .; cdr3_length: 11; cdr3_aa: CSARSDSEQYF; cdr3_nt: TGCAGTGCTAGAAGCGACAGCGAGCAGTACTTC
clone_size: .; v_call: TRBV11-3; j_call: TRBJ1-2; d_call: TRBD1; cdr3_length: 16; cdr3_aa: CASSPQGQFLNYGYTF; cdr3_nt: TGTGCCAGCAGCCCCCAGGGACAGTTTCTCAACTATGGCTACACCTTC
clone_size: once; v_call: TRBV5-6; j_call: TRBJ2-2; d_call: .; cdr3_length: 16; cdr3_aa: CASSAQGKVYTGELFF; cdr3_nt: TGTGCCAGCAGCGCACAGGGAAAGGTCTACACCGGGGAGCTGTTTTTT
clone_size: .; v_call: TRBV30; j_call: TRBJ1-2; d_call: .; cdr3_length: 14; cdr3_aa: CAWSVPPESYGYTF; cdr3_nt: TGTGCCTGGAGTGTACCCCCAGAGAGCTATGGCTACACCTTC
clone_size: .; v_call: TRBV25-1; j_call: TRBJ1-5; d_call: .; cdr3_length: 15; cdr3_aa: CASSPVGQRNQPQHF; cdr3_nt: TGTGCCAGCTCACCAGTAGGACAGCGCAATCAGCCCCAGCATTTT
clone_size: .; v_call: TRBV10-3; j_call: TRBJ2-2; d_call: .; cdr3_length: 19; cdr3_aa: CAISEKVARGASNTGELFF; cdr3_nt: TGTGCCATCAGTGAGAAAGTGGCCCGGGGGGCTTCGAACACCGGGGAGCTGTTTTTT
clone_size: few; v_call: TRBV12-3/TRBV12-4; j_call: TRBJ1-1; d_call: TRBD1; cdr3_length: 15; cdr3_aa: CASSSQTGGFTEAFF; cdr3_nt: TGTGCCAGCAGTTCCCAAACAGGGGGGTTCACTGAAGCTTTCTTT
clone_size: .; v_call: TRBV5-1; j_call: TRBJ1-6; d_call: .; cdr3_length: 14; cdr3_aa: CASSLEGGGIPLHF; cdr3_nt: TGCGCCAGCAGCTTGGAAGGGGGGGGGATACCCCTCCACTTT
clone_size: .; v_call: TRBV7-9; j_call: TRBJ1-2; d_call: .; cdr3_length: 15; cdr3_aa: CASSLEQGELWGYTF; cdr3_nt: TGTGCCAGCAGCTTAGAACAGGGAGAACTATGGGGCTACACCTTC
clone_size: .; v_call: TRBV6-1; j_call: TRBJ2-6; d_call: .; cdr3_length: 17; cdr3_aa: CASSRRGEISGANVLTF; cdr3_nt: TGTGCCAGCAGCCGCCGAGGGGAGATCTCTGGGGCCAACGTCCTGACTTTC
clone_size: .; v_call: TRBV7-2; j_call: TRBJ2-5; d_call: TRBD2; cdr3_length: 22; cdr3_aa: CASSQRLPTASSERGHQETQYF; cdr3_nt: TGCGCCAGCAGCCAACGACTTCCTACCGCCTCCTCGGAGCGGGGGCACCAAGAGACCCAGTACTTC
clone_size: many; v_call: TRBV12-3/TRBV12-4; j_call: TRBJ1-5; d_call: TRBD1; cdr3_length: 16; cdr3_aa: CASTRQGGDSNQPQHF; cdr3_nt: TGTGCCAGCACTAGACAGGGGGGAGATAGCAATCAGCCCCAGCATTTT
clone_size: .; v_call: TRBV5-1; j_call: TRBJ1-2; d_call: .; cdr3_length: 13; cdr3_aa: CASSLGGALSYTF; cdr3_nt: TGCGCCAGCAGCTTGGGAGGCGCACTTAGCTACACCTTC
clone_size: .; v_call: TRBV6-4; j_call: TRBJ1-6; d_call: .; cdr3_length: 14; cdr3_aa: CASSLKIPESPLHF; cdr3_nt: TGTGCCAGCAGCCTAAAAATCCCCGAGTCACCCCTCCACTTT
clone_size: few; v_call: TRBV5-6; j_call: TRBJ2-7; d_call: .; cdr3_length: 13; cdr3_aa: CASRGGPTYEQYF; cdr3_nt: TGTGCCAGCAGGGGGGGACCGACTTACGAGCAGTACTTC
clone_size: .; v_call: TRBV14; j_call: TRBJ1-2; d_call: TRBD1; cdr3_length: 15; cdr3_aa: CASSQDYDRGQGYTF; cdr3_nt: TGTGCCAGCAGCCAAGATTACGACAGGGGGCAAGGCTACACCTTC
clone_size: .; v_call: TRBV20-1; j_call: TRBJ1-1; d_call: .; cdr3_length: 13; cdr3_aa: CSARAEGTTEAFF; cdr3_nt: TGCAGTGCTAGAGCCGAGGGAACCACTGAAGCTTTCTTT